The rows below give T cell receptor beta chains drawn from one sample of a study of T cells in Graves' hyperthyroidism and ophthalmopathy. MiXCR, run by TCRdb on the multiplex PCR reads, gives a single entry per CDR3 protein. The sample has nearly 600,000 distinct CDR3 sequences, 14% seen once. Sequenced sample: blood. The source is a woman younger than 35 with Graves' ophthalmopathy. The CDR3 runs from the conserved cysteine through the conserved F or W. A D gene is named only where the DNA matches it firmly. Expanded clones get a size class; other rows say once, few or many, or leave the size out.

j_call d_call v_call clone_size cdr3_aa cdr3_nt
TRBJ2-1 TRBD2 TRBV19 many CASRRGVAGENEQFF TGTGCCAGTCGACGAGGTGTAGCGGGAGAGAATGAGCAGTTCTTC
TRBJ2-3 NA TRBV9 few CASRRGISTDTQYF TGTGCCAGCCGGCGCGGGATCAGCACAGATACGCAGTATTTT
TRBJ2-2 TRBD2 TRBV14 NA CASSQALGRAGGAGELFF TGTGCCAGCAGCCAAGCCCTCGGGAGAGCGGGAGGGGCTGGGGAGCTGTTTTTT
TRBJ1-5 NA TRBV20-1 NA CSAAGPGDNQPQHF TGCAGTGCTGCCGGGCCAGGGGATAATCAGCCCCAGCATTTT
TRBJ1-3 TRBD1 TRBV30 few CAWKTTGEYGNTIYF TGTGCCTGGAAGACTACAGGGGAGTACGGAAACACCATATATTTT
TRBJ2-7 TRBD1 TRBV6-1 many CATPGQPVHEQYF TGTGCCACCCCGGGACAGCCTGTCCACGAGCAGTACTTC
TRBJ2-3 NA TRBV24-1 few CATSDLSRSKTFDTDTQYF TGTGCCACCAGTGATTTAAGCAGGAGTAAAACTTTCGACACAGATACGCAGTATTTT
TRBJ2-7 TRBD2 TRBV11-3 many CASSFLLADYEQYF TGTGCCAGCAGCTTTTTACTAGCGGACTACGAGCAGTACTTC
TRBJ2-1 TRBD2 TRBV7-9 many CASSLLSGTSGRAHEQFF TGTGCCAGCAGCTTACTGTCCGGGACTAGCGGGAGGGCTCATGAGCAGTTCTTC
TRBJ2-3 TRBD1 TRBV27 many CASSLRNRGADTQYF TGTGCCAGCAGTTTAAGGAACAGGGGCGCAGATACGCAGTATTTT